The following is a T cell receptor (beta chain) sequence with its context. What it binds is not known. Each CDR3 protein is one row after TCRdb ran MiXCR on the 5' RACE reads. The repertoire holds fewer than 650,000 distinct CDR3 sequences, with about 12% as singletons. The data are from a study of CD8 T cells in ankylosing spondylitis. In germline, CDR1 is ENHRY, CDR2 SYGVKD. J was trimmed by 10 bases and V by 2 bases; bases with no gene match: 8. CDR3 length: 15 amino acids. Study-wide findings and caveats: A motif in TCR beta, a set of 8 or 9 highly homologous variants, appeared characteristic of ankylosing spondylitis blood. There was reportedly significant enrichment of clones that were disease-linked in matched ankylosing spondylitis synovial fluid. Disease-linked clones were found to be CD8+ and relatively rare in peripheral blood.

The sample was blood, either unsorted or a sorted T cell fraction (not recorded which). The clonotype comes from a male donor with ankylosing spondylitis. The chain joins TRBV10-3 to TRBJ2-1; 10 bases agree with TRBD2. The CDR3 spells CAISETSGTREEQFF. CDR3 bases: TGTGCCATCAGTGAGACTAGCGGGACCAGGGAAGAGCAGTTCTTC.